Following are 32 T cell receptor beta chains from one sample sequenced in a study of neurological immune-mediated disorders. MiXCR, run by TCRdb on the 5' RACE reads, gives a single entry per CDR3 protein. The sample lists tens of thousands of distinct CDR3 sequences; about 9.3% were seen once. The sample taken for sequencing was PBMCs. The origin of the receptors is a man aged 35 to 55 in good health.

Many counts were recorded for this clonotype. The CDR3 DNA is TGTGCCATCAGTCTGGACATGGACAATCAGCCCCAGCATTTT. Translation: CAISLDMDNQPQHF. The chain couples TRBV10-3 to TRBJ1-5, with a possible D match to TRBD1 (5 bases). Looked up from germline, CDR1 is ENHRY and CDR2 is SYGVKD. Trimming left V 5 bases short and J 3 bases short, with 11 bases between. This CDR3 is built from 14 residues.

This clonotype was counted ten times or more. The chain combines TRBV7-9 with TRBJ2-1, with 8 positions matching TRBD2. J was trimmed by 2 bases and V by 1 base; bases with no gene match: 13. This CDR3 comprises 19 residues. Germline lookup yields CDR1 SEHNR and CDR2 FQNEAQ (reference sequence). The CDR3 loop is CASSLVRGGRLMAYNEQFF. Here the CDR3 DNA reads TGTGCCAGCAGCTTAGTCCGGGGGGGCCGGTTGATGGCCTACAATGAGCAGTTCTTC.

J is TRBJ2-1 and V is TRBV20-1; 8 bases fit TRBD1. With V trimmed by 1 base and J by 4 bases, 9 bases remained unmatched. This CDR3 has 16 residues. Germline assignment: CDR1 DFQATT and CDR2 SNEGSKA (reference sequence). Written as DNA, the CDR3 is TGCAGTGCTAGAGGTGGGGACAGGTCTACTTACAATGAGCAGTTCTTC. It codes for CSARGGDRSTYNEQFF.

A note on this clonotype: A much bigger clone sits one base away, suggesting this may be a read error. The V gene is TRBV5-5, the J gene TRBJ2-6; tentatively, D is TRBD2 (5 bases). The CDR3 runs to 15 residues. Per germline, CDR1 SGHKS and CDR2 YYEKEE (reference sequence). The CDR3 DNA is TGTGCCAGCAGTTCGGGGAACTCTGTGGCCAACGTCCTGACTTTC. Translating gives CASSSGNSVANVLTF.

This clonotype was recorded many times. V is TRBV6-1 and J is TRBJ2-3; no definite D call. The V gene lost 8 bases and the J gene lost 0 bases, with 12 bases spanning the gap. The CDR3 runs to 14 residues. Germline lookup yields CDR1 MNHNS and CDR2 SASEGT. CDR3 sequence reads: CASGSDPSTDTQYF. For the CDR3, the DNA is TGTGCCAGCGGTAGTGATCCTAGCACAGATACGCAGTATTTT.

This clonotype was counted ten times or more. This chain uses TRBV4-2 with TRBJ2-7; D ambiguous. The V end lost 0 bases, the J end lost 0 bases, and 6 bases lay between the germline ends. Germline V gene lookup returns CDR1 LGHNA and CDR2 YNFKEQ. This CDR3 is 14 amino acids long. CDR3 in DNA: TGTGCCAGCAGCCAAGAAACAAACTCCTACGAGCAGTACTTC. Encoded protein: CASSQETNSYEQYF.

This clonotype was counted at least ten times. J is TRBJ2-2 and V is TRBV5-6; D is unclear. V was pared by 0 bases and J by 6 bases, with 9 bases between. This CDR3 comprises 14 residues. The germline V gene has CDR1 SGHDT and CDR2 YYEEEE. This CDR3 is CASSLVPAAGELFF. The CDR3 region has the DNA TGTGCCAGCAGCTTGGTTCCGGCCGCCGGGGAGCTGTTTTTT.

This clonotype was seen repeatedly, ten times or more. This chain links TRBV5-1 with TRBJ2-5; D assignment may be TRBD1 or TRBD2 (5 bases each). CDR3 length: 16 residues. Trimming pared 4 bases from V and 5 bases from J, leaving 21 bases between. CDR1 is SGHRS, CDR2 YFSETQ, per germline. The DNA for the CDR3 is TGCGCCAGCAGCCAAACTTCGGTTACGGGGCGGGAGACCCAGTACTTC. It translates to CASSQTSVTGRETQYF.

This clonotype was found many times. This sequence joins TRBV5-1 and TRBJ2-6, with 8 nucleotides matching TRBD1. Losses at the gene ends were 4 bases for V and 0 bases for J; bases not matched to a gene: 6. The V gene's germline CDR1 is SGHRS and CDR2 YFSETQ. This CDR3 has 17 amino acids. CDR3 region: CASSTGQGSSGANVLTF. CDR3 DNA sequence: TGCGCCAGCAGCACTGGACAGGGAAGCTCTGGGGCCAACGTCCTGACTTTC.

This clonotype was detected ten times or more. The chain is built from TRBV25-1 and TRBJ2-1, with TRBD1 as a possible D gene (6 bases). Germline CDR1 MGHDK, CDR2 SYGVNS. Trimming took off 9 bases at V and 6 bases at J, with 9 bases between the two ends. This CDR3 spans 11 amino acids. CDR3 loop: CASSRGNEQFF. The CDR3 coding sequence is TGTGCCAGTAGCAGGGGCAATGAGCAGTTCTTC.

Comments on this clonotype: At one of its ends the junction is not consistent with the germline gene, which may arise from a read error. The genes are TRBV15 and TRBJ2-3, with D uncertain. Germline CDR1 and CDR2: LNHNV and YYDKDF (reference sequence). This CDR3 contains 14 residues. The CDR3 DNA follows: TGTGCCACCAGCAGGCAGATGGGTAAAGATACTCAGTATTTT. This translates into CATSRQMGKDTQYF. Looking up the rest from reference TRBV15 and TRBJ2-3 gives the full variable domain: DAMVIQNPRYQVTQFGKPVTLSCSQTLNHNVMYWYQQKSSQAPKLLFHYYDKDFNNEADTPDNFQSRRPNTSFCFLDIRSPGLGDTAMYLCATSRQMGKDTQYFGPGTRLTVL.

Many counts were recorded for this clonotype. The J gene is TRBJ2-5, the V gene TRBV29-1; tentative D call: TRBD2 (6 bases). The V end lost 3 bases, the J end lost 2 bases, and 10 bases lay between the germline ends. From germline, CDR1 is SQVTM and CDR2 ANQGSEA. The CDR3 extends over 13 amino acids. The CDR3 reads CSVEGLHQETQYF. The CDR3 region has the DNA TGCAGCGTTGAGGGACTCCATCAAGAGACCCAGTACTTC.

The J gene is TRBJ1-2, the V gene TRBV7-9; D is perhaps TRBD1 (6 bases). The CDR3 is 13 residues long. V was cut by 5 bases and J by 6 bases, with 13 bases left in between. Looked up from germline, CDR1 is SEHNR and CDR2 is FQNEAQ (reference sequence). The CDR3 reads CASSPGGSDGYTF. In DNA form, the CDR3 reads TGTGCCAGCAGCCCCGGGGGCTCGGATGGCTACACCTTC.

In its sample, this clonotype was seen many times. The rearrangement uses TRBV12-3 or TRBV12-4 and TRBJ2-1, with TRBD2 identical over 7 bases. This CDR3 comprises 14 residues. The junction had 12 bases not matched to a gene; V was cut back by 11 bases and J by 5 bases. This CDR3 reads CACRRASGHNEQFF. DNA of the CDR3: TGTGCCTGCCGGAGGGCTAGCGGCCACAATGAGCAGTTCTTC.

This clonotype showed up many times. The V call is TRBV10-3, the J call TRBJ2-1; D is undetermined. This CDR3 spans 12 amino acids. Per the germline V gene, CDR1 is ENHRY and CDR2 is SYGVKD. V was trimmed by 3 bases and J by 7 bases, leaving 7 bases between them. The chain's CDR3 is CAISDDRNEQFF. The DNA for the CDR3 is TGTGCCATCAGTGACGATCGTAATGAGCAGTTCTTC.

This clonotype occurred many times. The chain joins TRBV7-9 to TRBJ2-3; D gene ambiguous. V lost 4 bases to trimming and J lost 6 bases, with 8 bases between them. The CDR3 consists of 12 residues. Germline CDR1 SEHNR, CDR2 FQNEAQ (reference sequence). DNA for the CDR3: TGTGCCAGCAGCTCGTCTTTCGATACGCAGTATTTT. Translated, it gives CASSSSFDTQYF.

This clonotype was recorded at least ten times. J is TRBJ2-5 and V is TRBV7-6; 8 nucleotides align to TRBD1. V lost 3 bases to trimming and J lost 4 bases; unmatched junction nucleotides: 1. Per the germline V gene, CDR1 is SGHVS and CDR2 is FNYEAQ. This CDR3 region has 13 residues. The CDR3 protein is CASSLDRVETQYF. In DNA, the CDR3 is TGTGCCAGCAGCTTGGACAGGGTAGAGACCCAGTACTTC.

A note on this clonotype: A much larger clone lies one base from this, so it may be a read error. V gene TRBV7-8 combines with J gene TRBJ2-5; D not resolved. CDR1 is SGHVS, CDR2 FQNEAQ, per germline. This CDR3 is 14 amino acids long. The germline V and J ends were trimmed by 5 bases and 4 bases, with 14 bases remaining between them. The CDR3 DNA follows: TGTGCCAGCAGCCCAACCGGGTCAGGAGAGACCCAGTACTTC. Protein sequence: CASSPTGSGETQYF.

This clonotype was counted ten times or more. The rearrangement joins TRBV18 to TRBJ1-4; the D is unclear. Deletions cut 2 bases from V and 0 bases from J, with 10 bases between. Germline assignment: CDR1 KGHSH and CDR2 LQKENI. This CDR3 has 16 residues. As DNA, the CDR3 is TGTGCCAGCTCACCAATCAGGCTTGCAACTAATGAAAAACTGTTTTTT. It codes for CASSPIRLATNEKLFF.

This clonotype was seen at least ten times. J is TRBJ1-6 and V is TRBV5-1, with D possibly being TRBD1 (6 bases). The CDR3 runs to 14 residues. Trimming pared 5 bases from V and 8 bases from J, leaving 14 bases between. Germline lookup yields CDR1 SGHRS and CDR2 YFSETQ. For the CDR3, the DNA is TGCGCCAGCAGGCCGGACAGCGAATATTCACCCCTCCACTTT. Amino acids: CASRPDSEYSPLHF. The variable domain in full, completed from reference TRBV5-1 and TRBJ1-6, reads KAGVTQTPRYLIKTRGQQVTLSCSPISGHRSVSWYQQTPGQGLQFLFEYFSETQRNKGNFPGRFSGRQFSNSRSEMNVSTLELGDSALYLCASRPDSEYSPLHFGNGTRLTVT.

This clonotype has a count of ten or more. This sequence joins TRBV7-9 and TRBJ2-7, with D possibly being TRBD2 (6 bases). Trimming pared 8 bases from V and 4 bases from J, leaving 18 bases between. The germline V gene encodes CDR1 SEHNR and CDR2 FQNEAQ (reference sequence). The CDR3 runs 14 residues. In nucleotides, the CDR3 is TGTGCCAGCCAACAAGCAGGGACTTTTTACGAGCAGTACTTC. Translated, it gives CASQQAGTFYEQYF.

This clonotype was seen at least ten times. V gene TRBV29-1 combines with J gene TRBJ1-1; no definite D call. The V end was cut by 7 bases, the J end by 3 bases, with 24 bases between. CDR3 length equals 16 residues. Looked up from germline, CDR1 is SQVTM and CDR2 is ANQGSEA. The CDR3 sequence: CSAWSLETRWDTEAFF. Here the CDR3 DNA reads TGCAGCGCTTGGTCCCTAGAGACCCGATGGGACACTGAAGCTTTCTTT.

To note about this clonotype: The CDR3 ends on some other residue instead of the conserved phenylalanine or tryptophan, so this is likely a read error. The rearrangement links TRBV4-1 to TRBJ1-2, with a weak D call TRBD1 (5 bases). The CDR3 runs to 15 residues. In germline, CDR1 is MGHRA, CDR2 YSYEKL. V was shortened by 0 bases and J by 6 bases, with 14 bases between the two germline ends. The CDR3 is CASSQEGGRGDGYTL. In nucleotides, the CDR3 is TGCGCCAGCAGCCAAGAAGGTGGCAGAGGGGATGGCTACACCCTC.

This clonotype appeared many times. Here the CDR3 DNA reads TGTGCCAGCAGTTTACGGGCAGGGGATTCTTACACTGAAGCTTTCTTT. Residues: CASSLRAGDSYTEAFF. The chain is built from TRBV27 and TRBJ1-1, with D possibly matching TRBD1 (6 bases). Germline lookup yields CDR1 MNHEY and CDR2 SMNVEV (reference sequence). CDR3 size: 16 residues. The germline V and J ends were trimmed by 2 bases and 3 bases, with 16 bases remaining between them.

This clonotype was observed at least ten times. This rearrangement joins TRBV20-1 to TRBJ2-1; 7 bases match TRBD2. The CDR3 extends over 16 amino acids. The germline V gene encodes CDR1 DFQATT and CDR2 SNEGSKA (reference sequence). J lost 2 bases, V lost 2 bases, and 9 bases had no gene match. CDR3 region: CSARTRLAAAYNEQFF. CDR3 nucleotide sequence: TGCAGTGCTAGAACAAGACTAGCAGCAGCCTACAATGAGCAGTTCTTC.

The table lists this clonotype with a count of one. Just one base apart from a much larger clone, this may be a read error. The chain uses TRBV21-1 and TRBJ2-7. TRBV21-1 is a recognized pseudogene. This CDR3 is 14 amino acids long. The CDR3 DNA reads TGTGCCATCAGCAAAGGTGGGGTGCCCTACGAGCAGTACTTC. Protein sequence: CAISKGGVPYEQYF.

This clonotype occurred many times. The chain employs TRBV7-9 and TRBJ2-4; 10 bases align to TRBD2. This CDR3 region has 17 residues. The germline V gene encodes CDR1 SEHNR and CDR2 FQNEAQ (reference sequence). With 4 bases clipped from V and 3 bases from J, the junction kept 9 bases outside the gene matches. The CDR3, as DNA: TGTGCCAGCAGCTCTCCTAGCGGGGGCGGAGTCAAAAACATTCAGTACTTC. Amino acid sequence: CASSSPSGGGVKNIQYF.

Written as DNA, the CDR3 is TGTGCCTGGAGTGTAGGTTACGGGCAGGGATTCTACGAGCAGTACTTC. Translated, it gives CAWSVGYGQGFYEQYF. The chain uses TRBV30 and TRBJ2-7, with a tentative D call TRBD1 (5 bases). From germline, CDR1 is GTSNPN and CDR2 SVGIG (reference sequence). The CDR3 length is 16 residues. V lost 0 bases and J lost 3, with 18 bases in between.

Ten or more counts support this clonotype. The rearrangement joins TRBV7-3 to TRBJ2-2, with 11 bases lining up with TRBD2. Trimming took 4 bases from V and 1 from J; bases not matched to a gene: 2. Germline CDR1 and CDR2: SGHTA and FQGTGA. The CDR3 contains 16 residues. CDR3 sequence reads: CASSSTSGGNTGELFF. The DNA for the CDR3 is TGTGCCAGCAGCTCCACTAGCGGGGGGAACACCGGGGAGCTGTTTTTT.

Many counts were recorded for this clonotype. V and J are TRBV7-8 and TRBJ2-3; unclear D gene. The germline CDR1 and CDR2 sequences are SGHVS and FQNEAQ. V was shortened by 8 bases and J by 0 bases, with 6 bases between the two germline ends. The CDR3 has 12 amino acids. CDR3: CASSWSTDTQYF. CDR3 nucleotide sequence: TGTGCCAGCTCCTGGAGCACAGATACGCAGTATTTT. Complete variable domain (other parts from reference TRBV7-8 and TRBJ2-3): GAGVSQSPRYKVAKRGQDVALRCDPISGHVSLFWYQQALGQGPEFLTYFQNEAQLDKSGLPSDRFFAERPEGSVSTLKIQRTQQEDSAVYLCASSWSTDTQYFGPGTRLTVL.

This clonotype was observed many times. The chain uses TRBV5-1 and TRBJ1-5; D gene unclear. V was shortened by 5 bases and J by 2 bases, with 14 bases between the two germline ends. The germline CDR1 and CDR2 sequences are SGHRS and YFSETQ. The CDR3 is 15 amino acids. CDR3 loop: CASSRAGEGNQPQHF. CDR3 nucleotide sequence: TGCGCCAGCAGTCGGGCCGGGGAAGGCAATCAGCCCCAGCATTTT.

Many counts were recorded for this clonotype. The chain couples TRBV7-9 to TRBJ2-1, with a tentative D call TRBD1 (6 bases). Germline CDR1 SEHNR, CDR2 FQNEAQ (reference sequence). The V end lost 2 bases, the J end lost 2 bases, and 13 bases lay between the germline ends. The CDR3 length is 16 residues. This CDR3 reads CASSLSGPGAYNEQFF. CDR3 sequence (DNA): TGTGCCAGCAGCTTATCCGGTCCAGGGGCCTACAATGAGCAGTTCTTC.